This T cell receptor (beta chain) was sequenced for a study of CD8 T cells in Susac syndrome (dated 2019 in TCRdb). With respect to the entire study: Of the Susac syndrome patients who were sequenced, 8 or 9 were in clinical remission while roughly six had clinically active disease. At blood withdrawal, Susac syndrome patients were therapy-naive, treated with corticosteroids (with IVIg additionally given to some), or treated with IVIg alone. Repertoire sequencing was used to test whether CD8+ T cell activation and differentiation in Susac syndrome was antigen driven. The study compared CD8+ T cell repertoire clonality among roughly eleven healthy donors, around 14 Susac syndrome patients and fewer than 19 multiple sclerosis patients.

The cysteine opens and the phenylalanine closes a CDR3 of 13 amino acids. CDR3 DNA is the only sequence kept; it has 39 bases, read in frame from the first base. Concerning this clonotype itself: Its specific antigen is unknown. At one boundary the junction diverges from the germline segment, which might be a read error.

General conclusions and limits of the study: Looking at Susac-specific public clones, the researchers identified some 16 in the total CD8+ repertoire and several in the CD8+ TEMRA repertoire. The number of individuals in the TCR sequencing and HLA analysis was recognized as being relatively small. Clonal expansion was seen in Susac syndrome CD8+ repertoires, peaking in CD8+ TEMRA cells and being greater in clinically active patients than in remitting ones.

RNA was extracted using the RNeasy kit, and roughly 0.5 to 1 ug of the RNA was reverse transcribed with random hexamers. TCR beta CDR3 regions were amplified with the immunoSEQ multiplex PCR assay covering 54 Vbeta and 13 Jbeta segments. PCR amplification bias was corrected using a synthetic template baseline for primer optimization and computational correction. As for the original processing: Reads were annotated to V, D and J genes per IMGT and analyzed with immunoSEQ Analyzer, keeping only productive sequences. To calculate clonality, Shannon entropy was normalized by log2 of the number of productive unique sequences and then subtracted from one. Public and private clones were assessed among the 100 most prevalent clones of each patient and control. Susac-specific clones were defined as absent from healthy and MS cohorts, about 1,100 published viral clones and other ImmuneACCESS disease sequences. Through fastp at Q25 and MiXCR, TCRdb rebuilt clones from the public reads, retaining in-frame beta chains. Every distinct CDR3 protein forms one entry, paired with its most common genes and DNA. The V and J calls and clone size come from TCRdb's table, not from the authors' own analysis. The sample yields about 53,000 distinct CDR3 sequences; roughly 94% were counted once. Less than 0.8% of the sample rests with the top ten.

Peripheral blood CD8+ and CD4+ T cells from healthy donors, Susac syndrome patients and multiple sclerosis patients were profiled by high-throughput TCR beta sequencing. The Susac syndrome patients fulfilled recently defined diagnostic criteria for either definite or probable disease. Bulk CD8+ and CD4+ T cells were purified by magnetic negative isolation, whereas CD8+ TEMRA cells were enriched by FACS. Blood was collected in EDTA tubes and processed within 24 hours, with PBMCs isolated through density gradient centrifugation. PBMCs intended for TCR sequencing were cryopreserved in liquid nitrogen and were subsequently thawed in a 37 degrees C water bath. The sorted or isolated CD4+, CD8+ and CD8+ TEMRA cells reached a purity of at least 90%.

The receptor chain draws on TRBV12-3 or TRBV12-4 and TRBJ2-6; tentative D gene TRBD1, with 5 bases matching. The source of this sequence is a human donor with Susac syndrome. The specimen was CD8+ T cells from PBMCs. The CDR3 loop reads CALGSPGANVLIF. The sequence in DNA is TGTGCCTTGGGAAGTCCTGGGGCCAACGTCCTGATTTTC.